The T cell receptor (beta chain) under discussion was sequenced for a study of blood T cell repertoires in COVID-19. Study details: From the United States, Italy and Spain came samples of acute and convalescent COVID-19. PBMCs, B-cell-depleted T cells, or T cells provided the cDNA or gDNA that made up the material.

Per the authors' pipeline: Estimation of nucleated cell counts was performed using reference gene primer amplification. Clones were sequenced by immunoSEQ multiplex PCR, and TCRdb holds only the in-frame ones, with some missing. The V and J calls and clone size come from that table; D and trimming were worked out from the DNA. Of 250,000 to 300,000 clones listed, over 75% are singletons. V gave up 3 bases and J gave up 4 bases, with 10 bases separating them. The CDR3 sequence is 15 residues long. The germline V gene has CDR1 KGHSH and CDR2 LQKENI. The clonotype originates from a woman between 65 and 79 years old with acute or convalescent COVID-19. The chain is built from TRBV18 and TRBJ2-6; D is perhaps TRBD1 (5 bases). The sequenced material came from peripheral blood. CDR3 DNA: TGTGCCAGCTCACCCCGGACATCCGGGGCCAACGTCCTGACTTTC. Encoded protein: CASSPRTSGANVLTF.